The clone carrying this T cell receptor beta chain has a single count. With 60 Vbeta and 13 Jbeta primers, the PCR was carried out. Libraries were prepared by immunoSEQ multiplex PCR; TCRdb keeps only in-frame clonotypes and omits some of them. The table includes tens of thousands of clones, less than 70% detected once. This entry comes from a study of cytomegalovirus exposure and HLA in healthy donors. The origin of this receptor is a woman aged 45-60 years in good health and CMV-seronegative. Sequencing was done on a sample of PBMCs.

CDR3 nucleotides: TGTGCCAGCAGTTACGGGGGCAGAGCGGATGAAAAACTGTTTTTT. This gives the protein CASSYGGRADEKLFF. The chain recombines TRBV6-5 with TRBJ1-4; D is perhaps TRBD1 (6 bases). The CDR3 has 15 residues. V lost 2 bases and J lost 6, with 13 bases in between. Germline V gives CDR1 MNHEY, CDR2 SVGAGI.